Shown below are 30 T cell receptor beta chains from a single sample sequenced in a study of control samples from healthy donors and cancer patients. The repertoire was sequenced with immunoSEQ multiplex PCR; TCRdb's copy has only in-frame clones and lacks some. The sample contains 99,000 or so clones, under 90% of which appear only once. The sequenced sample was blood. The source of these receptors is a woman between 50 and 59 years old in good health.

The rearrangement links TRBV6-6 to TRBJ2-1, with 7 bases identical to TRBD2. V was clipped by 0 bases and J by 8 bases; unmatched bases: 10. The germline V gene encodes CDR1 MNHNY and CDR2 SVGAGI (reference sequence). The CDR3 is 16 residues long. CDR3 in amino acids: CASSYSMREGEDEQFF. As DNA, the CDR3 is TGTGCCAGCAGTTACTCGATGAGGGAGGGAGAAGATGAGCAGTTCTTC.

J is TRBJ2-1 and V is TRBV7-9, with 11 nucleotides matching TRBD2. V lost 4 bases to trimming and J lost 0 bases; unmatched junction nucleotides: 11. The germline gives CDR1 SEHNR, CDR2 FQNEAQ (reference sequence). There are 19 residues in the CDR3. CDR3 protein: CASSSRTPGLAGSYNEQFF. DNA for the CDR3: TGTGCCAGCAGCTCAAGGACCCCCGGACTAGCGGGCTCCTACAATGAGCAGTTCTTC. Complete variable domain (other parts from reference TRBV7-9 and TRBJ2-1): DTGVSQNPRHKITKRGQNVTFRCDPISEHNRLYWYRQTLGQGPEFLTYFQNEAQLEKSRLLSDRFSAERPKGSFSTLEIQRTEQGDSAMYLCASSSRTPGLAGSYNEQFFGPGTRLTVL.

As regards this clone: The sample contains more than one DNA sequence encoding this CDR3. The V call is TRBV12-3 or TRBV12-4, the J call TRBJ2-7; 9 bases are a match to TRBD2. This CDR3 is built from 13 residues. V was clipped by 6 bases and J by 3 bases; unmatched bases: 3. The CDR3 protein is CASSFSGSYEQYF. Written as DNA, the CDR3 is TGTGCCAGCAGCTTTAGCGGGAGCTACGAGCAGTACTTC.

J is TRBJ1-1 and V is TRBV6-5; 11 bases line up with TRBD1. CDR3 length: 15 amino acids. Unmatched junction bases numbered 7, after V lost 5 bases and J lost 5 bases. Germline lookup yields CDR1 MNHEY and CDR2 SVGAGI. The CDR3 DNA follows: TGTGCCAGCAGTAAGGGGACAGGGGGACAAACTGAAGCTTTCTTT. The encoded protein is CASSKGTGGQTEAFF.

The CDR3 DNA is TGCGCCAGCAGCCAAGAAGAAGGACTAGTAGGAAGGTACAATGAGCAGTTCTTC. This encodes CASSQEEGLVGRYNEQFF. This chain links TRBV4-1 with TRBJ2-1; 7 nucleotides match TRBD2. Germline values: CDR1 MGHRA, CDR2 YSYEKL. Trimming cost V 0 bases and J 4 bases; bases outside gene matches: 12. The CDR3 has 18 residues.

The J gene is TRBJ2-1, the V gene TRBV27; 7 nucleotides align to TRBD2. There are 12 residues in the CDR3. V lost 7 bases, J lost 12 bases, and 9 bases stayed unmatched. The germline V gene has CDR1 MNHEY and CDR2 SMNVEV (reference sequence). Here the CDR3 DNA reads TGTGCCAGCAAAGAGATAGCGGGTCTGCAGTTCTTC. Translation: CASKEIAGLQFF.

This clone was detected once. The chain combines TRBV18 with TRBJ1-1; D is perhaps TRBD1 (5 bases). The CDR3 covers 16 residues. V gave up 1 base and J gave up 2 bases, with 14 bases separating them. Germline V lookup: CDR1 KGHSH, CDR2 LQKENI. Written as DNA, the CDR3 is TGTGCCAGCTCACCACGCTACCGGGACGGAAACACTGAAGCTTTCTTT. Translating it yields CASSPRYRDGNTEAFF. The complete variable domain, with remaining parts taken from reference TRBV18 and TRBJ1-1, reads NAGVMQNPRHLVRRRGQEARLRCSPMKGHSHVYWYRQLPEEGLKFMVYLQKENIIDESGMPKERFSAEFPKEGPSILRIQQVVRGDSAAYFCASSPRYRDGNTEAFFGQGTRLTVV.

V and J are TRBV24-1 and TRBJ2-1, with 10 nucleotides matching TRBD2. Germline V gene sequence: CDR1 KGHDR, CDR2 SFDVKD. This CDR3 is built from 18 residues. Germline trimming cut 2 bases from V and 5 bases from J; bases unmatched to any gene: 11. In DNA, the CDR3 is TGTGCCACCAGTGATTCAGGGGTAGCGGGGGGCCCACACAATGAGCAGTTCTTC. The encoded protein is CATSDSGVAGGPHNEQFF.

In the case of this clone: Germline and junction disagree at one end, which may indicate a read error. The V call is TRBV27, the J call TRBJ2-7; 7 bases line up with TRBD1. This CDR3 is 13 amino acids long. CDR1 and CDR2 from the germline V gene are MNHEY and SMNVEV (reference sequence). In DNA, the CDR3 is TGTGCCAGCAGTCTATCCCGGACAGGCGAGCAGTACTTC. Residues: CASSLSRTGEQYF.

V and J are TRBV21-1 and TRBJ2-1; the D segment call TRBD2 is taken from the table without a DNA check. TRBV21-1 is noted as a pseudogene. This CDR3 has 21 residues. The CDR3 nucleotides read TGTGCCAGCAGCATGCGGGGGGAGGGGGCAAAAATCAGGTGTCAGGTGAATGAGCAGTTCTTC. Protein product: CASSMRGEGAKIRCQVNEQFF.

The rearrangement links TRBV7-9 to TRBJ2-2; 8 bases align to TRBD2. V shed 6 bases and J 3 bases; nucleotides not matched to a gene: 6. This CDR3 region has 15 residues. Germline V CDR1 and CDR2: SEHNR, FQNEAQ (reference sequence). DNA of the CDR3: TGTGCCAGCAGACGAAGCGGGGGATACACCGGGGAGCTGTTTTTT. Translating it yields CASRRSGGYTGELFF.

The gene calls are TRBV3-1 (or the pseudogene TRBV3-2) and TRBJ1-1, with D unresolved. The CDR3 loop spans 14 amino acids. V dropped 1 base and J dropped 5 bases, with 11 bases sitting between them. Germline V gene lookup returns CDR1 LGHDT and CDR2 YNNKEL (reference sequence). The CDR3 DNA follows: TGTGCCAGCAGCCAAGTCTCGTACGGGACTGAAGCTTTCTTT. It encodes CASSQVSYGTEAFF.

This clone turned up a few times. The J gene is TRBJ2-2, the V gene TRBV27; 8 bases match TRBD1. CDR3 size: 15 residues. Germline V gives CDR1 MNHEY, CDR2 SMNVEV (reference sequence). Unmatched junction bases numbered 8, after V lost 6 bases and J lost 5 bases. CDR3 sequence reads: CASRMGQARTGELFF. Written as DNA, the CDR3 is TGTGCCAGCAGGATGGGACAGGCCCGTACCGGGGAGCTGTTTTTT.

This clone showed up just a few times. The CDR3 DNA reads as TGTGCCAGCAGTTTAGTACAGACCCCAGGGCAGTACTTC. Translating gives CASSLVQTPGQYF. V is TRBV28 and J is TRBJ2-7; no reliable D call. CDR1 and CDR2 from the germline V gene are MDHEN and SYDVKM. V was cut by 2 bases and J by 9 bases, with 14 bases left in between. The CDR3 consists of 13 residues.

The genes are TRBV29-1 and TRBJ2-3, with 11 bases fitting TRBD2. CDR3 length equals 16 residues. V lost 1 base and J lost 4; bases outside the gene matches: 7. Germline lookup yields CDR1 SQVTM and CDR2 ANQGSEA. The CDR3 DNA sequence: TGCAGCGTTGAAGGGCTAGCGGGAGGCAACTCAGATACGCAGTATTTT. This sequence encodes CSVEGLAGGNSDTQYF.

This chain joins TRBV2 and TRBJ1-6; 9 positions match TRBD1. Germline lookup yields CDR1 SNHLY and CDR2 FYNNEI. The CDR3 totals 14 residues. The ends lost 5 bases at V and 10 bases at J; junction bases unmatched: 6. CDR3 DNA: TGTGCCAGCAGTAGGGGACAGGGTGGATCACCCCTCCACTTT. Its protein product is CASSRGQGGSPLHF. Using reference TRBV2 and TRBJ1-6 for the parts outside the CDR3, the full variable domain is EPEVTQTPSHQVTQMGQEVILRCVPISNHLYFYWYRQILGQKVEFLVSFYNNEISEKSEIFDDQFSVERPDGSNFTLKIRSTKLEDSAMYFCASSRGQGGSPLHFGNGTRLTVT.

This clone is a singleton in its sample. The CDR3 DNA reads TGTGCCATCAGTGGACGAATGGGAGAAAAACTGTTTTTT. Translation gives CAISGRMGEKLFF. The rearrangement uses TRBV10-3 and TRBJ1-4, with D hard to call. The CDR3 runs 13 residues. The V and J ends lost 4 bases and 8 bases respectively, with 11 bases between them. Germline values: CDR1 ENHRY, CDR2 SYGVKD.

The J gene is TRBJ2-1, the V gene TRBV15; the D is unclear. Germline values: CDR1 LNHNV, CDR2 YYDKDF (reference sequence). V was trimmed by 0 bases and J by 0 bases, leaving 9 bases between them. This CDR3 comprises 16 residues. The CDR3 sequence is CATSREWRSSYNEQFF. DNA for the CDR3: TGTGCCACCAGCAGAGAGTGGCGCAGCTCCTACAATGAGCAGTTCTTC.

The chain uses TRBV9 and TRBJ2-7; the match to TRBD1 covers 10 bases. The CDR3 contains 15 residues. Germline CDR1 reads SGDLS; CDR2 reads YYNGEE. The V segment lost 0 bases and the J segment 0 bases; nucleotides outside the gene matches: 0. The CDR3 spells CASSVGDRGSYEQYF. The CDR3 DNA follows: TGTGCCAGCAGCGTAGGGGACAGGGGCTCCTACGAGCAGTACTTC.

V usage is TRBV6-2 or TRBV6-3 and J usage is TRBJ2-3; no clear D. The V gene's germline CDR1 is MNHEY and CDR2 SVGEGT. The CDR3 is made up of 13 amino acids. The germline V and J ends were trimmed by 0 bases and 3 bases, with 4 bases remaining between them. CDR3 in amino acids: CASSYSGTDTQYF. In DNA form, the CDR3 reads TGTGCCAGCAGTTACTCCGGGACAGATACGCAGTATTTT.

This clone has only one observation. The chain employs TRBV6-4 and TRBJ2-1; D ambiguous. The CDR3 loop spans 12 amino acids. The germline V and J ends were trimmed by 2 bases and 9 bases, with 8 bases remaining between them. The germline gives CDR1 MRHNA, CDR2 SNTAGT. The CDR3 nucleotides read TGTGCCAGCAGTGACGTAGGATCTGAGCAGTTCTTC. This sequence encodes CASSDVGSEQFF.

CDR3 nucleotides: TGTGCCAGCACTACTTTGGGGGGGGTTGAAGCTTTCTTT. Encoded protein: CASTTLGGVEAFF. The chain links TRBV6-5 to TRBJ1-1, with D perhaps TRBD1 (5 bases). Germline loops: CDR1 MNHEY, CDR2 SVGAGI. CDR3 size: 13 residues. Trimming pared 7 bases from V and 7 bases from J, leaving 16 bases between.

The chain couples TRBV7-2 to TRBJ1-1, with a possible D match to TRBD1 (5 bases). In germline, CDR1 is SGHTA, CDR2 FQGNSA. Trimming stripped 3 bases from V and 1 base from J, with 9 bases between. CDR3 length: 14 residues. The CDR3 DNA is TGTGCCAGCAGCTTCCGGGGGAAGAACACTGAAGCTTTCTTT. Amino acids: CASSFRGKNTEAFF.

V gene TRBV5-1 combines with J gene TRBJ2-7; 12 positions agree with TRBD1. The junction had 10 bases not matched to a gene; V was cut back by 5 bases and J by 4 bases. CDR3 size: 16 residues. CDR1 is SGHRS, CDR2 YFSETQ, per germline. CDR3 sequence reads: CASSTGTGGAGYEQYF. The CDR3 DNA follows: TGCGCCAGCAGTACCGGGACAGGGGGCGCTGGGTACGAGCAGTACTTC.

The chain recombines TRBV2 with TRBJ2-1, with TRBD2 matching 8 bases. Per the germline V gene, CDR1 is SNHLY and CDR2 is FYNNEI. The CDR3 is 16 amino acids. After removal of 0 bases from V and 3 bases from J, the junction contained 4 bases not matched to a gene. The CDR3 protein is CASSEARGAVYNEQFF. Here the CDR3 DNA reads TGTGCCAGCAGTGAAGCGCGGGGGGCTGTCTACAATGAGCAGTTCTTC.

The chain has TRBV18 and TRBJ2-7; D is tentatively TRBD1 or TRBD2 (6 bases each). Trimming left V 3 bases short and J 10 bases short, with 13 bases between. The CDR3 runs 12 residues. Germline V gene sequence: CDR1 KGHSH, CDR2 LQKENI. In DNA, the CDR3 is TGTGCCAGCTCACCCGACCGGGGGCAACAGTACTTC. Translating it yields CASSPDRGQQYF.

The rearrangement joins TRBV18 to TRBJ2-5; 9 bases match TRBD2. CDR1 is KGHSH and CDR2 is LQKENI in the germline V gene. The CDR3 sequence is 16 residues long. The trim removed 1 base at V and 2 bases at J, leaving 5 bases unmatched. In DNA form, the CDR3 reads TGTGCCAGCTCACCACGGGTAGCGGGGGTACAAGAGACCCAGTACTTC. This encodes CASSPRVAGVQETQYF.

V is TRBV27 and J is TRBJ2-1; the D is unclear. Looked up from germline, CDR1 is MNHEY and CDR2 is SMNVEV (reference sequence). This CDR3 has 15 amino acids. V was shortened by 4 bases and J by 2 bases, with 12 bases between the two germline ends. In nucleotides, the CDR3 is TGTGCCAGCAGTTATCTGCCTATTGCCTACAATGAGCAGTTCTTC. Its protein product is CASSYLPIAYNEQFF.

The chain employs TRBV5-4 and TRBJ1-1; 11 bases agree with TRBD1. This CDR3 comprises 14 residues. The germline V gene has CDR1 SGHNT and CDR2 YYREEE (reference sequence). V lost 3 bases, J lost 5 bases, and 3 bases stayed unmatched. The CDR3 sequence: CASSWDRGVTEAFF. CDR3 nucleotide sequence: TGTGCCAGCAGCTGGGACAGGGGGGTGACTGAAGCTTTCTTT.

This chain connects TRBV6-1 to TRBJ1-3, with D possibly being TRBD1 (5 bases). The V end lost 3 bases, the J end lost 0 bases, and 12 bases lay between the germline ends. Germline-derived CDR1 and CDR2 are MNHNS and SASEGT. The CDR3 is 16 amino acids. CDR3: CASSDRQTSSGNTIYF. The CDR3 DNA reads as TGTGCCAGCAGTGATCGACAGACGAGCTCTGGAAACACCATATATTTT.